The entry below gives a single TCR beta chain sequence along with its context. Donors sampled were nominally healthy, though unrecorded immune exposures were likely. The source of the sample is a study of cytomegalovirus exposure and HLA in healthy donors. The primer mix had 60 Vbeta and 13 Jbeta primers. Assay used: immunoSEQ multiplex PCR; TCRdb lists only in-frame clones, some missing. The sample includes around 150,000 clones, around 68% of them seen just once. Germline assignment: CDR1 MGHRA and CDR2 YSYEKL. The CDR3 has 15 residues. After removal of 4 bases from V and 7 bases from J, the junction contained 5 bases not matched to a gene.

Input material: PBMCs. The source of this sequence is a man aged 45 to 65 in good health and CMV-seronegative. V gene TRBV4-1 combines with J gene TRBJ1-6; TRBD1 aligns across 9 bases. The CDR3 loop is CASSLRTGDNSPLHF. CDR3 sequence (DNA): TGCGCCAGCAGCCTAAGGACAGGGGACAATTCACCCCTCCACTTT.